This is a list of T cell receptor beta chains from one sample in a study of cytomegalovirus exposure and HLA in healthy donors. Produced via immunoSEQ multiplex PCR; TCRdb's table is partial and in-frame only. The table has over 100,000 clones, about 62% seen once. Sequenced input: PBMCs. The source is a woman between 40 and 50 years old in good health and CMV-seropositive. Both conserved end residues are part of each CDR3. Each record gives: J gene, V gene, D gene, clone size, CDR3 DNA, CDR3 protein. The D gene is left open where the match is weak. Size is stated for part of the rows, as once, few or many counts, or as a class when the clone is expanded.

>TRBJ1-2|TRBV11-2|NA|NA
TGTGCCAGCAGCTACGAGGAAAGCCTCTATGGCTACACCTTC
CASSYEESLYGYTF
>TRBJ2-1|TRBV19|TRBD2|NA
TGTGCCAGTACCAAGAGACTAGCGGGAACATTTAAGGGGGTCAATGAGCAGTTCTTC
CASTKRLAGTFKGVNEQFF
>TRBJ2-2|TRBV6-1|NA|few
TGTGCCAGCAGCCGCGGTCCGGCCGGGGAGCTGTTTTTT
CASSRGPAGELFF
>TRBJ1-1|TRBV10-1|TRBD1|NA
TGCGCCAGCAGTTACCGAATTGGGACAGACACTGAAGCTTTCTTT
CASSYRIGTDTEAFF
>TRBJ2-7|TRBV11-3|NA|NA
TGTGCCAGCAGTCCCGTACCGGACACGTCCTACGAGCAGTACTTC
CASSPVPDTSYEQYF
>TRBJ2-5|TRBV7-8|TRBD2|NA
TGTGCCAGCAGCGAAGCGGGGGTCCAAGAGACCCAGTACTTC
CASSEAGVQETQYF
>TRBJ1-2|TRBV6-1|NA|NA
TGTGCCAGCAGTCTGGGCAATAACTATGGCTACACCTTC
CASSLGNNYGYTF
>TRBJ1-2|TRBV6-1|NA|few
TGTGCCAGCAACGGAGACAGCTACATCTATGGCTACACCTTC
CASNGDSYIYGYTF
>TRBJ1-3|TRBV11-3|NA|NA
TGTGCCAGCAGCGACAGGACGGCTGGAAACACCATATATTTT
CASSDRTAGNTIYF
>TRBJ1-2|TRBV25-1|NA|NA
TGTGCCAGCAGTCCTTTGGAGGGGAACTATGGCTACCCCTTC
CASSPLEGNYGYPF